This T cell receptor (beta chain) was sequenced during a study of cytomegalovirus exposure and HLA in healthy donors. The PCR contained 60 Vbeta and 13 Jbeta primers. Sequencing was performed with immunoSEQ multiplex PCR; in TCRdb, only in-frame clones are kept and a portion is missing. The table has around 130,000 clones, about 81% seen once; the top ten hold 5.9%. This CDR3 has 14 residues. Trimming took 2 bases from V and 3 from J, leaving 12 bases between them. Germline-derived CDR1 and CDR2 are SGDLS and YYNGEE. The material sequenced was PBMCs. The rearrangement links TRBV9 to TRBJ2-7; the D gene is possibly TRBD1 (5 bases). This clonotype was obtained from a woman aged 40 to 55 in good health and CMV-seropositive. The CDR3 protein is CASSVSQEGYEQYF. The CDR3 region has the DNA TGTGCCAGCAGCGTCTCACAGGAAGGCTACGAGCAGTACTTC.